The next 28 T cell receptor beta chains were all read from a single sample in a study of blood T cell repertoires in COVID-19. The protocol was immunoSEQ multiplex PCR, while the TCRdb copy is restricted to in-frame clones and leaves out a portion. Counted here are approximately 170,000 clones, roughly four fifths occurring once; the ten biggest clones make up roughly 2%. Material for sequencing was peripheral blood. Receptors originate from a woman aged 80 or over with acute or convalescent COVID-19.

V gene TRBV19 combines with J gene TRBJ1-2, with TRBD1 matching 7 bases. Germline CDR1 reads LNHDA; CDR2 reads SQIVND (reference sequence). V trimming: 3 bases; J trimming: 2 bases; junction bases outside the gene matches: 6. This CDR3 contains 15 residues. CDR3 sequence (DNA): TGTGCCAGTAGTATGACAGGGAAAGGGAACTATGGCTACACCTTC. It encodes CASSMTGKGNYGYTF. The whole variable domain, remainder taken from reference TRBV19 and TRBJ1-2, is DGGITQSPKYLFRKEGQNVTLSCEQNLNHDAMYWYRQDPGQGLRLIYYSQIVNDFQKGDIAEGYSVSREKKESFPLTVTSAQKNPTAFYLCASSMTGKGNYGYTFGSGTRLTVV.

V and J are TRBV19 and TRBJ1-5; 7 bases match TRBD1. There are 16 residues in the CDR3. Germline trimming cut 5 bases from V and 6 bases from J; bases unmatched to any gene: 13. The germline V gene has CDR1 LNHDA and CDR2 SQIVND (reference sequence). The CDR3 here is CASSGVNRGFGQPQHF. The CDR3 DNA reads as TGTGCCAGTAGTGGGGTAAACAGGGGCTTTGGTCAGCCCCAGCATTTT.

This chain uses TRBV5-1 with TRBJ2-7; TRBD2 might be the D (5 bases). This CDR3 contains 14 residues. Germline V gene lookup returns CDR1 SGHRS and CDR2 YFSETQ. Trimming pared 0 bases from V and 0 bases from J, leaving 7 bases between. The CDR3 here is CASSLGGSSYEQYF. CDR3 DNA sequence: TGCGCCAGCAGCTTGGGAGGGAGCTCCTACGAGCAGTACTTC.

This chain uses TRBV28 with TRBJ1-3; tentatively, D is TRBD1 (6 bases). Looked up from germline, CDR1 is MDHEN and CDR2 is SYDVKM. V shed 8 bases and J shed 0 bases, with 11 bases lying between them. The CDR3 is made up of 14 amino acids. DNA for the CDR3: TGTGCCAGCTGGGGGCTCATCTCTGGAAACACCATATATTTT. Translating gives CASWGLISGNTIYF.

The rearrangement joins TRBV5-6 to TRBJ1-5, with 8 bases identical to TRBD1. CDR3 length equals 15 residues. The J segment lost 7 bases and the V segment lost 1 base, leaving 7 bases of the junction unmatched. Germline V CDR1 and CDR2: SGHDT, YYEEEE. CDR3 protein: CASSLSPGGWQPQHF. DNA of the CDR3: TGTGCCAGCAGCTTGTCCCCAGGGGGCTGGCAGCCCCAGCATTTT.

CDR3 loop: CASSLAAGGPNGYTF. The CDR3 nucleotides read TGTGCCAGCAGCTTGGCGGCAGGGGGTCCTAATGGCTACACCTTC. The chain carries TRBV5-4 and TRBJ1-2; 7 bases map to TRBD1. This CDR3 is 15 amino acids long. Germline values: CDR1 SGHNT, CDR2 YYREEE (reference sequence). The V gene end was trimmed by 0 bases and the J gene end by 6 bases; junction bases not matched to a gene: 8.

J is TRBJ2-7 and V is TRBV5-6; tentative D call: TRBD1 (6 bases). The CDR3 has 13 residues. CDR1 is SGHDT, CDR2 YYEEEE, per germline. V was trimmed by 2 bases and J by 2 bases, leaving 8 bases between them. CDR3 coding DNA: TGTGCCAGCAGCTTTACAGGGACCTACGAGCAGTACTTC. Amino acid sequence: CASSFTGTYEQYF.

The V call is TRBV11-2, the J call TRBJ2-1, with 8 bases aligning to TRBD1. Germline CDR1 and CDR2: SGHAT and FQNNGV. The V gene end was trimmed by 1 base and the J gene end by 6 bases; junction bases not matched to a gene: 5. There are 15 residues in the CDR3. Here the CDR3 reads CASSLVRGRGNEQFF. In nucleotides, the CDR3 is TGTGCCAGCAGCTTAGTCAGGGGGCGCGGCAATGAGCAGTTCTTC.

CDR3 loop: CASSPQGLETQYF. In nucleotides, the CDR3 is TGTGCCAGCAGTCCACAGGGGTTAGAGACCCAGTACTTC. V and J are TRBV27 and TRBJ2-5; 7 nucleotides match TRBD1. The V gene's germline CDR1 is MNHEY and CDR2 SMNVEV (reference sequence). The CDR3 loop spans 13 amino acids. The trim removed 5 bases at V and 4 bases at J, leaving 4 bases unmatched.

V gene TRBV18 combines with J gene TRBJ2-5; maybe TRBD1 (5 bases). V was cut by 6 bases and J by 5 bases, with 13 bases left in between. This CDR3 has 13 amino acids. Germline V gene sequence: CDR1 KGHSH, CDR2 LQKENI. The DNA for the CDR3 is TGTGCCAGCTCGGCTCAGGGCGGTGAGACCCAGTACTTC. It codes for CASSAQGGETQYF.

The V call is TRBV3-1 (or the pseudogene TRBV3-2), the J call TRBJ2-2, with 7 nucleotides matching TRBD2. CDR3 length: 15 amino acids. Unmatched junction bases numbered 8, after V lost 4 bases and J lost 6 bases. CDR1 is LGHDT and CDR2 is YNNKEL in the germline V gene (reference sequence). The CDR3 protein is CASSRTSRGAGELFF. The CDR3 DNA follows: TGTGCCAGCAGCCGGACTAGTCGGGGCGCCGGGGAGCTGTTTTTT.

This clone showed up just a few times. The chain uses TRBV4-3 and TRBJ1-3, with D tentatively TRBD1 (5 bases). CDR1 LGHNA and CDR2 YSLEER come from the germline V gene. CDR3 length: 15 amino acids. The V end was cut by 0 bases, the J end by 3 bases, with 9 bases between. The CDR3 region is CASSQEPGLGNTIYF. Written as DNA, the CDR3 is TGCGCCAGCAGCCAAGAGCCGGGACTTGGAAACACCATATATTTT.

V and J are TRBV21-1 and TRBJ2-4; TRBD2, the table's D call, lacks a check against the DNA. TRBV21-1 is deemed a pseudogene. CDR3 length: 14 amino acids. CDR3: CASSKVPLKNIQYF. In DNA form, the CDR3 reads TGTGCCAGCAGCAAAGTTCCCTTAAAAAACATTCAGTACTTC.

The chain links TRBV18 to TRBJ2-1; 9 nucleotides line up with TRBD1. CDR1 and CDR2 (germline): KGHSH, LQKENI. The CDR3 is made up of 17 amino acids. The V and J ends lost 5 bases and 1 base, in that order; junction bases with no gene match: 9. CDR3 sequence (DNA): TGTGCCAGCTCAGCAAACCGGGACAGGGTTTCCTACAATGAGCAGTTCTTC. Translation gives CASSANRDRVSYNEQFF.

V and J are TRBV3-1 (or the pseudogene TRBV3-2) and TRBJ2-3; TRBD2 agrees at 10 bases. CDR3 length equals 15 residues. The V segment lost 3 bases and the J segment 0 bases; nucleotides outside the gene matches: 0. Germline loops: CDR1 LGHDT, CDR2 YNNKEL (reference sequence). The CDR3 is CASSQTSGSTDTQYF. DNA of the CDR3: TGTGCCAGCAGCCAGACTAGCGGGAGCACAGATACGCAGTATTTT.

This chain connects TRBV2 to TRBJ1-3; D may be TRBD1 (5 bases). V lost 7 bases to trimming and J lost 16 bases, with 29 bases between them. The CDR3 is made up of 15 amino acids. Germline CDR1 SNHLY, CDR2 FYNNEI. CDR3: CASIPFPGAGRPLYF. For the CDR3, the DNA is TGTGCCAGCATCCCCTTCCCTGGGGCAGGGCGGCCTCTTTATTTT.

V gene TRBV3-1 (or the pseudogene TRBV3-2) combines with J gene TRBJ2-2, with 9 nucleotides matching TRBD1. Germline CDR1 is LGHDT and CDR2 is YNNKEL (reference sequence). The CDR3 totals 15 residues. The V gene end was trimmed by 2 bases and the J gene end by 6 bases; junction bases not matched to a gene: 4. The CDR3 DNA reads TGTGCCAGCAGCCAATTCCGGGACAGGGCCGGGGAGCTGTTTTTT. Residues: CASSQFRDRAGELFF.

CDR3 DNA sequence: TGTGCCAGCAGCTTGGGGTGGACAGGGCGGACCGGGGAGCTGTTTTTT. This translates into CASSLGWTGRTGELFF. The genes are TRBV5-4 and TRBJ2-2, with TRBD1 matching over 8 bases. V was pared by 0 bases and J by 5 bases, with 6 bases of the junction left unmatched. CDR1 is SGHNT, CDR2 YYREEE, per germline (reference sequence). CDR3 size: 16 residues.

This chain links TRBV18 with TRBJ1-2; TRBD1 is a possible D gene (6 bases). The CDR3 contains 17 residues. Germline CDR1 and CDR2: KGHSH and LQKENI. The V end lost 1 base, the J end lost 2 bases, and 17 bases lay between the germline ends. As DNA, the CDR3 is TGTGCCAGCTCACCACGTCTTGTCAGGGGACCAAACTATGGCTACACCTTC. It encodes CASSPRLVRGPNYGYTF.

V and J are TRBV27 and TRBJ2-1, with TRBD2 identical over 11 bases. J was trimmed by 4 bases and V by 3 bases; bases with no gene match: 14. Germline V lookup: CDR1 MNHEY, CDR2 SMNVEV (reference sequence). The CDR3 spans 19 residues. The CDR3 is CASSFSSSGGPHPYNEQFF. The CDR3 DNA reads as TGTGCCAGCAGTTTTAGTTCTAGCGGGGGGCCCCACCCATACAATGAGCAGTTCTTC.

The chain carries TRBV6-5 and TRBJ2-5; 8 bases fit TRBD1. The ends lost 6 bases at V and 1 base at J; junction bases unmatched: 4. This CDR3 comprises 14 residues. Germline assignment: CDR1 MNHEY and CDR2 SVGAGI. The CDR3 DNA follows: TGTGCCAGCAGCAAGGACAGGGTCCAAGAGACCCAGTACTTC. Protein sequence: CASSKDRVQETQYF.

The chain couples TRBV18 to TRBJ1-3, with D maybe TRBD1 (5 bases). The V gene lost 9 bases and the J gene lost 0 bases, with 9 bases spanning the gap. This CDR3 is built from 13 residues. Germline V gives CDR1 KGHSH, CDR2 LQKENI. In nucleotides, the CDR3 is TGTGCCAGTTTCGACAGCTCTGGAAACACCATATATTTT. Protein product: CASFDSSGNTIYF.

This sequence joins TRBV30 and TRBJ1-2; no definite D call. The germline gives CDR1 GTSNPN, CDR2 SVGIG (reference sequence). There are 12 residues in the CDR3. Trimming removed 6 bases from V and 0 bases from J, with 8 bases in between. CDR3 in amino acids: CACFAANYGYTF. DNA of the CDR3: TGTGCCTGTTTTGCAGCTAACTATGGCTACACCTTC.

J is TRBJ1-6 and V is TRBV5-1; maybe TRBD1 (6 bases). V was trimmed by 0 bases and J by 7 bases, leaving 11 bases between them. The CDR3 consists of 15 residues. Germline loops: CDR1 SGHRS, CDR2 YFSETQ. The DNA for the CDR3 is TGCGCCAGCAGCTTGGTTACAGGGTGGAATTCACCCCTCCACTTT. Translation gives CASSLVTGWNSPLHF.

This clone appeared a few times. The chain joins TRBV7-9 to TRBJ1-2; no clear D. The CDR3 has 12 residues. Germline V gives CDR1 SEHNR, CDR2 FQNEAQ (reference sequence). The V end was cut by 7 bases, the J end by 7 bases, with 13 bases between. CDR3 DNA sequence: TGTGCCAGCACCCTCACTGGTCGTGGCTACACCTTC. Protein product: CASTLTGRGYTF.

This chain links TRBV9 with TRBJ2-2; 14 nucleotides match TRBD2. Trimming took 4 bases from V and 2 from J; bases not matched to a gene: 13. CDR1 and CDR2 from the germline V gene are SGDLS and YYNGEE. The CDR3 consists of 20 residues. The CDR3 region is CASSPRSWTSGRFNTGELFF. CDR3 nucleotide sequence: TGTGCCAGCAGCCCCCGATCCTGGACTAGCGGGAGGTTTAACACCGGGGAGCTGTTTTTT.

The chain combines TRBV2 with TRBJ2-1, with a weak D call TRBD2 (6 bases). In germline, CDR1 is SNHLY, CDR2 FYNNEI. V lost 3 bases and J lost 9, with 15 bases in between. This CDR3 is 14 amino acids long. CDR3 sequence: CASSEQAGSGEQFF. CDR3 nucleotide sequence: TGTGCCAGCAGTGAGCAGGCGGGGTCGGGTGAGCAGTTCTTC.

The chain joins TRBV5-5 to TRBJ2-3; TRBD2 matches at 12 bases. This CDR3 region has 19 residues. The V gene's germline CDR1 is SGHKS and CDR2 YYEKEE (reference sequence). Losses at the gene ends were 0 bases for V and 0 bases for J; bases not matched to a gene: 8. The chain's CDR3 is CASSLVRLAGGRSTDTQYF. DNA of the CDR3: TGTGCCAGCAGCTTGGTCCGGCTAGCGGGGGGGCGGAGCACAGATACGCAGTATTTT.